What follows are 25 T cell receptor beta chains derived from one specimen sequenced in a study of blood T cell repertoires in COVID-19. Measured with immunoSEQ multiplex PCR; TCRdb has only the in-frame clones, and not every one. The sample carries a few hundred thousand clones, about 88% recorded once. Material: PBMCs or T cells enriched from blood (not recorded which). These receptors all stem from a woman in her thirties who had been exposed to COVID-19.

This chain joins TRBV6-5 and TRBJ1-2, with D uncertain. The germline CDR1 and CDR2 sequences are MNHEY and SVGAGI. The V and J ends lost 2 bases and 3 bases respectively, with 10 bases between them. The CDR3 is made up of 14 amino acids. CDR3 residues: CASSYGQRDYGYTF. Written as DNA, the CDR3 is TGTGCCAGCAGTTACGGGCAAAGAGACTATGGCTACACCTTC.

The chain couples TRBV28 to TRBJ2-3; TRBD1 matches at 10 bases. Germline V gene sequence: CDR1 MDHEN, CDR2 SYDVKM. V shed 3 bases, J shed 5 bases, and the junction held 5 bases outside the gene matches. This CDR3 spans 15 amino acids. Here the CDR3 reads CASSFRQGAGDTQYF. As DNA, the CDR3 is TGTGCCAGCAGTTTCAGACAGGGGGCAGGAGATACGCAGTATTTT.

The chain joins TRBV5-8 to TRBJ2-7, with D perhaps matching TRBD2 (6 bases). This CDR3 has 15 residues. CDR1 SGHTS and CDR2 YDEGEE come from the germline V gene. V shed 4 bases and J shed 0 bases, with 14 bases lying between them. CDR3 region: CASSAGKVGSYEQYF. CDR3 coding DNA: TGTGCCAGCAGCGCGGGAAAGGTCGGCTCCTACGAGCAGTACTTC.

The V gene is TRBV5-1, the J gene TRBJ2-3; maybe TRBD1 (6 bases). The germline CDR1 and CDR2 sequences are SGHRS and YFSETQ. The CDR3 extends over 15 amino acids. Between the trimmed V and J ends, which lost 5 bases and 6 bases, there was a span of 19 bases. The CDR3 loop is CASSYADRKRDTQYF. The DNA for the CDR3 is TGCGCCAGCAGTTATGCCGACAGGAAAAGGGATACGCAGTATTTT.

V usage is TRBV7-8 and J usage is TRBJ1-2; D may be TRBD1 (5 bases). Trimming removed 5 bases from V and 2 bases from J, with 18 bases in between. Germline CDR1 reads SGHVS; CDR2 reads FQNEAQ. The CDR3 contains 16 residues. The CDR3 loop is CASSLRDSATNYGYTF. In DNA form, the CDR3 reads TGTGCCAGCAGCCTACGAGACAGCGCCACCAACTATGGCTACACCTTC.

In its sample, this clone was seen once. The chain carries TRBV12-5 and TRBJ2-2, with TRBD2 matching 11 bases. Germline CDR1 and CDR2: LGHNT and FRNRAP. Germline trimming cut 1 base from V and 7 bases from J; bases unmatched to any gene: 5. The CDR3 runs 16 residues. CDR3 nucleotide sequence: TGTGCTAGTGGTTTGGCACTAGCGGGGGCTATCGGGGAGCTGTTTTTT. It yields the protein CASGLALAGAIGELFF. The whole variable domain, filled in from reference TRBV12-5 and TRBJ2-2, reads DARVTQTPRHKVTEMGQEVTMRCQPILGHNTVFWYRQTMMQGLELLAYFRNRAPLDDSGMPKDRFSAEMPDATLATLKIQPSEPRDSAVYFCASGLALAGAIGELFFGEGSRLTVL.

The rearrangement links TRBV25-1 to TRBJ1-5; the D is unclear. Germline V lookup: CDR1 MGHDK, CDR2 SYGVNS. This CDR3 spans 14 amino acids. The V and J ends lost 2 bases and 7 bases respectively, with 12 bases between them. The CDR3 DNA reads as TGTGCCAGCAGTGAAGCTGGCATACGCCAGCCCCAGCATTTT. Encoded protein: CASSEAGIRQPQHF.

This clone was seen ten or more times. The chain couples TRBV2 to TRBJ1-4; D might be TRBD1 (5 bases). CDR1 and CDR2 (germline): SNHLY, FYNNEI. The CDR3 spans 14 residues. The V gene lost 4 bases and the J gene lost 5 bases, with 11 bases spanning the gap. The CDR3 spells CASSGRQGNEKLFF. The CDR3 DNA is TGTGCCAGCAGTGGTCGGCAGGGCAATGAAAAACTGTTTTTT.

The gene calls are TRBV30 and TRBJ2-5; 9 nucleotides align to TRBD2. There are 14 residues in the CDR3. The junction had 1 base not matched to a gene; V was cut back by 1 base and J by 1 base. CDR1 is GTSNPN, CDR2 SVGIG, per germline (reference sequence). CDR3 amino acids: CAWSASGAQETQYF. In DNA form, the CDR3 reads TGTGCCTGGAGTGCTAGCGGGGCCCAAGAGACCCAGTACTTC.

V gene TRBV7-2 combines with J gene TRBJ1-5, with a weak D call TRBD1 (5 bases). The germline gives CDR1 SGHTA, CDR2 FQGNSA. The CDR3 totals 16 residues. The germline V and J ends were trimmed by 5 bases and 0 bases, with 14 bases remaining between them. The DNA for the CDR3 is TGTGCCAGCAGCCCGATGGGGCTCTTTAGCAATCAGCCCCAGCATTTT. Translated, it gives CASSPMGLFSNQPQHF.

This clone has a single count. The chain combines TRBV4-1 with TRBJ2-7, with D possibly matching TRBD1 (6 bases). Germline-derived CDR1 and CDR2 are MGHRA and YSYEKL. This CDR3 spans 14 amino acids. Trimming shortened V by 0 bases and J by 6 bases, and 12 bases separated the two germline ends. CDR3 amino acids: CASSQEGQGREQYF. The CDR3 coding sequence is TGCGCCAGCAGCCAAGAGGGTCAGGGGCGCGAGCAGTACTTC.

This clone was detected only a few times. V gene TRBV29-1 combines with J gene TRBJ1-4; D call uncertain. In germline, CDR1 is SQVTM, CDR2 ANQGSEA. Between the trimmed V and J ends, which lost 0 bases and 10 bases, there was a span of 12 bases. CDR3 length: 13 amino acids. This chain's CDR3 is CSVEDTGRGKLFF. In DNA form, the CDR3 reads TGCAGCGTTGAAGACACGGGTCGTGGAAAACTGTTTTTT.

This chain links TRBV11-3 with TRBJ2-7, with 9 nucleotides matching TRBD2. The CDR3 consists of 13 residues. V trimming: 5 bases; J trimming: 4 bases; junction bases outside the gene matches: 3. CDR1 SGHNT and CDR2 YENEEA come from the germline V gene. For the CDR3, the DNA is TGTGCCAGCAGCCCCGCGGGGGGGTACGAGCAGTACTTC. Protein: CASSPAGGYEQYF.

The chain joins TRBV2 to TRBJ2-2; tentatively, D is TRBD1 (6 bases). Germline V CDR1 and CDR2: SNHLY, FYNNEI. V was cut by 6 bases and J by 0 bases, with 17 bases left in between. This CDR3 is built from 17 residues. CDR3 sequence (DNA): TGTGCCAGCAGAGCGTCTCCCGGGACACCGAACACCGGGGAGCTGTTTTTT. Translation gives CASRASPGTPNTGELFF.

The chain joins TRBV7-9 to TRBJ1-2; the match to TRBD1 covers 8 bases. The CDR3 runs 13 residues. Germline assignment: CDR1 SEHNR and CDR2 FQNEAQ (reference sequence). The V gene end was trimmed by 5 bases and the J gene end by 4 bases; junction bases not matched to a gene: 3. Here the CDR3 DNA reads TGTGCCAGCAGCCGTGGACAGGGCTATGGCTACACCTTC. Protein: CASSRGQGYGYTF.

The rearrangement joins TRBV11-3 to TRBJ2-1; D unclear. The CDR3 has 13 residues. In germline, CDR1 is SGHNT, CDR2 YENEEA. The V end lost 5 bases, the J end lost 6 bases, and 11 bases lay between the germline ends. CDR3 amino acids: CASSPPMINEQFF. The DNA for the CDR3 is TGTGCCAGCAGCCCACCTATGATCAATGAGCAGTTCTTC.

V and J are TRBV5-8 and TRBJ2-2; 11 positions agree with TRBD2. Germline CDR1 SGHTS, CDR2 YDEGEE. V trimming: 4 bases; J trimming: 0 bases; junction bases outside the gene matches: 2. The CDR3 is 16 amino acids. The CDR3 nucleotides are TGTGCCAGCAGCACGGGACTAGCGGCGAACACCGGGGAGCTGTTTTTT. Translating gives CASSTGLAANTGELFF.

This chain links TRBV10-1 with TRBJ2-7; 11 bases match TRBD1. Looked up from germline, CDR1 is WNHNN and CDR2 is SYGVQD (reference sequence). CDR3 length: 14 residues. V was pared by 4 bases and J by 3 bases, with 2 bases of the junction left unmatched. Here the CDR3 reads CASSGGTGGYEQYF. CDR3 in DNA: TGCGCCAGCAGTGGGGGGACAGGGGGCTACGAGCAGTACTTC.

The rearrangement uses TRBV15 and TRBJ1-5; TRBD1 might be the D (5 bases). V was shortened by 0 bases and J by 0 bases, with 12 bases between the two germline ends. The CDR3 consists of 17 residues. Germline V CDR1 and CDR2: LNHNV, YYDKDF (reference sequence). This chain's CDR3 is CATSRDWTGGSNQPQHF. The CDR3 DNA is TGTGCCACCAGCAGAGATTGGACGGGGGGTAGCAATCAGCCCCAGCATTTT.

This clone was picked up one time. V and J are TRBV11-2 and TRBJ2-1; a possible D gene is TRBD1 (6 bases). Germline values: CDR1 SGHAT, CDR2 FQNNGV. V lost 4 bases and J 8 bases, leaving 15 bases between the germline ends. The CDR3 runs to 14 residues. DNA of the CDR3: TGTGCCAGCAGCTCAAACCCTCAGGGGTATGAGCAGTTCTTC. This translates into CASSSNPQGYEQFF.

The V and J genes are TRBV25-1 and TRBJ1-2; 9 bases match TRBD1. The V gene end was trimmed by 1 base and the J gene end by 6 bases; junction bases not matched to a gene: 3. Germline-derived CDR1 and CDR2 are MGHDK and SYGVNS. This CDR3 contains 14 residues. CDR3 in amino acids: CASSEWDRANGYTF. CDR3 nucleotide sequence: TGTGCCAGCAGTGAATGGGACAGGGCCAATGGCTACACCTTC.

Only one count was recorded for this clone. This rearrangement joins TRBV10-3 to TRBJ2-3; TRBD2 agrees at 13 bases. The germline V gene encodes CDR1 ENHRY and CDR2 SYGVKD. The CDR3 runs to 17 residues. J was trimmed by 3 bases and V by 10 bases; bases with no gene match: 13. The CDR3 protein is CATEYGTSGGETDTQYF. The CDR3 nucleotides read TGTGCCACCGAATATGGAACTAGCGGGGGGGAGACAGATACGCAGTATTTT.

The gene calls are TRBV5-1 and TRBJ1-3; 7 bases are shared with TRBD1. The CDR3 contains 15 residues. Germline assignment: CDR1 SGHRS and CDR2 YFSETQ. Germline trimming cut 5 bases from V and 0 bases from J; bases unmatched to any gene: 5. The DNA of the CDR3 is TGCGCCAGCAGTTCGGGACAGATCTCTGGAAACACCATATATTTT. It codes for CASSSGQISGNTIYF.

The CDR3 coding sequence is TGTGCCAGCAGCCAAGTAGGGGGCTACAGGGCGCGGAGTGAAAAACTGTTTTTT. The encoded protein is CASSQVGGYRARSEKLFF. The chain has TRBV3-1 (or the pseudogene TRBV3-2) and TRBJ1-4, with 7 nucleotides matching TRBD1. V dropped 1 base and J dropped 7; count of bases not matched to a gene: 15. In germline, CDR1 is LGHDT, CDR2 YNNKEL (reference sequence). The CDR3 has 18 amino acids.

The chain recombines TRBV19 with TRBJ2-2, with 9 bases lining up with TRBD2. The CDR3 is made up of 17 amino acids. V lost 0 bases and J lost 5; bases outside the gene matches: 7. In germline, CDR1 is LNHDA, CDR2 SQIVND (reference sequence). CDR3 DNA sequence: TGTGCCAGTAGTATAGATTTGAGCGGGGGGAGGACCGGGGAGCTGTTTTTT. Protein product: CASSIDLSGGRTGELFF.